The 2 T cell receptor beta chains listed next were all sequenced from one sample in a study of cytomegalovirus exposure and HLA in healthy donors. 60 Vbeta and 13 Jbeta primers were used in PCR. Using immunoSEQ multiplex PCR, the repertoire was profiled, and TCRdb retains in-frame clones only, with some absent. The table records about 94,000 clones, more than 65% of them present only once. The sequenced material came from PBMCs. Source of these receptors: a human donor in good health.

The chain has TRBV5-1 and TRBJ2-2, with TRBD1 matching 9 bases. CDR3 length equals 17 residues. Germline-derived CDR1 and CDR2 are SGHRS and YFSETQ. Unmatched junction bases numbered 5, after V lost 2 bases and J lost 0 bases. The CDR3 nucleotides are TGCGCCAGCAGCTTAGCGGGACAGGGCGCGAACACCGGGGAGCTGTTTTTT. Translated, it gives CASSLAGQGANTGELFF.

The chain couples TRBV6-5 to TRBJ1-3, with a tentative D call TRBD1 (6 bases). Between the trimmed V and J ends, which lost 0 bases and 0 bases, there was a span of 6 bases. The CDR3 length is 15 residues. The V gene's germline CDR1 is MNHEY and CDR2 SVGAGI. The CDR3 region has the DNA TGTGCCAGCAGTTACTCAGGGGGCTCTGGAAACACCATATATTTT. It translates to CASSYSGGSGNTIYF.